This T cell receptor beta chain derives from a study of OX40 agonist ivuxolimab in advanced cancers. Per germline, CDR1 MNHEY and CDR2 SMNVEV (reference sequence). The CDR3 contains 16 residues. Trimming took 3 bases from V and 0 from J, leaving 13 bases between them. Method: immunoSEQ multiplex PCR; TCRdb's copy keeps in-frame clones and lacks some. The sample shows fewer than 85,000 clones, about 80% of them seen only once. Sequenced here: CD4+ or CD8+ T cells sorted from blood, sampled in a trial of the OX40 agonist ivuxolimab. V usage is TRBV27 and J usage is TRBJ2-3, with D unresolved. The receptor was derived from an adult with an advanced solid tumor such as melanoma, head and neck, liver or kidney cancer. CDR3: CASSFSRARSTDTQYF. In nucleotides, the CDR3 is TGTGCCAGCAGTTTTAGTCGGGCGAGGAGCACAGATACGCAGTATTTT.